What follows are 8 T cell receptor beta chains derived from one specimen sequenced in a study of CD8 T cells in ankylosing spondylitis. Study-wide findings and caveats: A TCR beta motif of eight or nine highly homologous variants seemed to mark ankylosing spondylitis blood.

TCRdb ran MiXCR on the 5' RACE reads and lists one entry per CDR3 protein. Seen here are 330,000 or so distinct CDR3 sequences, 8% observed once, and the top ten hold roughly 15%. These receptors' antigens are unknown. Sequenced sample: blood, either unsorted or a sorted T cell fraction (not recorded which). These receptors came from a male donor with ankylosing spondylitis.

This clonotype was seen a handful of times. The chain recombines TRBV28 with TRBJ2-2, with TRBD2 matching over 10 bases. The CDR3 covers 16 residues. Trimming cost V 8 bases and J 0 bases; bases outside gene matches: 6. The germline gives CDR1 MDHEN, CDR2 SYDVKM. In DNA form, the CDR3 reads TGTGCCAGCGTGGCTAGCGGGAGAGCGAACACCGGGGAGCTGTTTTTT. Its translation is CASVASGRANTGELFF. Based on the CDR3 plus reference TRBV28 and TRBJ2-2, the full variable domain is DVKVTQSSRYLVKRTGEKVFLECVQDMDHENMFWYRQDPGLGLRLIYFSYDVKMKEKGDIPEGYSVSREKKERFSLILESASTNQTSMYLCASVASGRANTGELFFGEGSRLTVL.

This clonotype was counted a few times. CDR3 residues: CASSLAGGAGGIQPQHF. The CDR3 region has the DNA TGTGCCAGCAGCTTGGCCGGTGGGGCAGGGGGAATTCAGCCCCAGCATTTT. This chain links TRBV5-6 with TRBJ1-5; 7 bases map to TRBD1. The germline gives CDR1 SGHDT, CDR2 YYEEEE. The CDR3 contains 17 residues. V was pared by 0 bases and J by 6 bases, with 12 bases of the junction left unmatched.

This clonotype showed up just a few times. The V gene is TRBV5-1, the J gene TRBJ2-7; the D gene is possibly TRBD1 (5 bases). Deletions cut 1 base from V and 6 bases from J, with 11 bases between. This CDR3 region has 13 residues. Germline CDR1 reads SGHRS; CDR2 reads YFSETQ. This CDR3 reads CASSLWSGREQYF. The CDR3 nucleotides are TGCGCCAGCAGCTTGTGGTCAGGGCGCGAGCAGTACTTC.

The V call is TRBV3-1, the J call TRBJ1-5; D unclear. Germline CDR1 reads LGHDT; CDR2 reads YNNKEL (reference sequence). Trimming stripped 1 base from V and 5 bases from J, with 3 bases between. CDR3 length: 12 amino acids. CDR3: CASSQADQPQHF. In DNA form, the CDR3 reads TGTGCCAGCAGCCAAGCAGATCAGCCCCAGCATTTT.

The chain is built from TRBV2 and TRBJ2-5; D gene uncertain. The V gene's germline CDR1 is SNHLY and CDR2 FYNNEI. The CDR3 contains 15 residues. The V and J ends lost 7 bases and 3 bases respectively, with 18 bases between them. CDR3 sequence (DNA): TGTGCCAGCACCCCCTGGACGGGTGGGGAAGAGACCCAGTACTTC. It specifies CASTPWTGGEETQYF.

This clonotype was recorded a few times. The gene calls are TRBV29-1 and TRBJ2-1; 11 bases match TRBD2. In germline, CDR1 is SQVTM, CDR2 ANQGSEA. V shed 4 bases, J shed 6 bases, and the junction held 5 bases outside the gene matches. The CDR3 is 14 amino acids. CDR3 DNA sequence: TGCAGCGTTGCACTAGCGGGAGAAAGCAATGAGCAGTTCTTC. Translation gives CSVALAGESNEQFF.

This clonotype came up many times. CDR3 sequence: CASSPNARHYNEQFF. The CDR3 DNA is TGTGCCAGCAGCCCCAATGCGCGGCACTACAATGAGCAGTTCTTC. The rearrangement joins TRBV7-8 to TRBJ2-1, with no clear D. V was trimmed by 5 bases and J by 3 bases, leaving 14 bases between them. The CDR3 runs to 15 residues. From germline, CDR1 is SGHVS and CDR2 FQNEAQ.

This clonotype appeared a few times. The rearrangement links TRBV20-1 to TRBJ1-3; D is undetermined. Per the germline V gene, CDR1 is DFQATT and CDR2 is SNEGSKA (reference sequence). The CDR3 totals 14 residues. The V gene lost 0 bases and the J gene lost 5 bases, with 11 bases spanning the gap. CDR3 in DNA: TGCAGTGCTAGAGATGTAGGCGGTAGAAACACCATATATTTT. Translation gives CSARDVGGRNTIYF.